The clone carrying this T cell receptor (beta chain) was observed once. Its antigen is currently unknown. Profiling relied on immunoSEQ multiplex PCR, and the TCRdb table lists in-frame clones only, not all of them. The data show around 40,000 clones, with around 87% seen just once and under 4% held by the top ten. The record originates from a study of OX40 agonist ivuxolimab in advanced cancers. Study-wide context: Enrolled patients in dose escalation had cancers that were hepatocellular carcinoma, melanoma, renal cell or head and neck cancer.

Trimming stripped 3 bases from V and 2 bases from J, with 9 bases between. Germline-derived CDR1 and CDR2 are LNHDA and SQIVND (reference sequence). The CDR3 sequence is 14 residues long. Findings of the study overall: Expanded clones were, on average, more numerous in CD8+ T cells than in CD4+.

The receptor's source is an adult with an advanced solid tumor such as melanoma, head and neck, liver or kidney cancer. The sample was CD4+ or CD8+ T cells sorted from blood, taken in a trial of the OX40 agonist ivuxolimab. The gene calls are TRBV19 and TRBJ2-3; the D gene is possibly TRBD2 (6 bases). CDR3 nucleotides: TGTGCCAGTAGTATTGGGGGGAACACAGATACGCAGTATTTT. Amino acids: CASSIGGNTDTQYF.